The clone carrying this T cell receptor (beta chain) was picked up one time. Antigen: not known. RNA transcripts yielded amplified TCR beta CDR3 regions. The HTBI primer set was used in a first-round RT-PCR of the TCR CDR3. MiXCR, run by TCRdb on the multiplex PCR reads, gives a single entry per CDR3 protein. In the table there are roughly 420,000 distinct CDR3 sequences, about 13% of which are singletons. Germline CDR1 and CDR2: SGHRS and YFSETQ. Trimming took off 2 bases at V and 0 bases at J, with 11 bases between the two ends. The CDR3 spans 15 residues. The sample belongs to a study of T cells in Graves' hyperthyroidism and ophthalmopathy. Broader study findings: Ophthalmopathy and stable hyperthyroidism were told apart by a 13 V-J model. Ophthalmopathy onset followed model prediction by a median about 6.9 months. Clonotypes that were expanded in thyroid above 0.001 mostly appeared in blood too.

The TCR originated in a woman under 30 with Graves' hyperthyroidism. Material: blood. The rearrangement uses TRBV5-1 and TRBJ1-2; unclear D gene. The CDR3 region has the DNA TGCGCCAGCAGCTTTTCGACTTTAGCTAACTATGGCTACACCTTC. Protein sequence: CASSFSTLANYGYTF.